Below are 12 T cell receptor beta chains sequenced from a single sample in a study of T cell responses to AZD1222 COVID-19 vaccine. Here immunoSEQ multiplex PCR was the method, and the copy in TCRdb shows in-frame clones only, minus some. The data show around 120,000 clones, roughly 88% seen once. This specimen consisted of peripheral blood, obtained on day 0 of AZD1222 vaccination. The receptors originated from an adult in good health.

The V and J genes are TRBV10-3 and TRBJ1-1, with a weak D call TRBD1 (6 bases). Trimming removed 7 bases from V and 3 bases from J, with 15 bases in between. The CDR3 totals 14 residues. CDR1 and CDR2 from the germline V gene are ENHRY and SYGVKD. The CDR3 DNA reads as TGTGCCATCACCCCGGTTGGGGGGCACACTGAAGCTTTCTTT. This translates into CAITPVGGHTEAFF.

The V call is TRBV19, the J call TRBJ1-1; D not resolved. In germline, CDR1 is LNHDA, CDR2 SQIVND (reference sequence). CDR3 length: 15 residues. V was shortened by 3 bases and J by 0 bases, with 11 bases between the two germline ends. The CDR3 DNA is TGTGCCAGTAGTATTTTAGGGCAGGTGAACACTGAAGCTTTCTTT. Translation gives CASSILGQVNTEAFF.

The gene calls are TRBV27 and TRBJ2-2; TRBD1 agrees at 9 bases. Germline assignment: CDR1 MNHEY and CDR2 SMNVEV (reference sequence). The CDR3 runs to 17 residues. Unmatched junction bases numbered 12, after V lost 5 bases and J lost 5 bases. CDR3 amino acids: CASSMRGTGIKTGELFF. The CDR3 nucleotides read TGTGCCAGCAGTATGAGAGGGACAGGGATTAAGACCGGGGAGCTGTTTTTT.

The V gene is TRBV29-1, the J gene TRBJ1-2; TRBD1 aligns across 7 bases. Germline V gene lookup returns CDR1 SQVTM and CDR2 ANQGSEA. V was pared by 7 bases and J by 4 bases, with 15 bases of the junction left unmatched. The CDR3 runs 15 residues. In DNA form, the CDR3 reads TGCAGCGCAGACGGCGACAGGGCAAGAGGCTATGGCTACACCTTC. This gives the protein CSADGDRARGYGYTF.

CDR3 amino acids: CASRKGGASGANVLTF. CDR3 DNA: TGTGCCAGCAGGAAGGGCGGAGCATCCGGGGCCAACGTCCTGACTTTC. The chain couples TRBV7-3 to TRBJ2-6; D ambiguous. V shed 6 bases and J shed 4 bases, with 16 bases lying between them. From germline, CDR1 is SGHTA and CDR2 FQGTGA. This CDR3 region has 16 residues.

This clone appeared a single time. The chain joins TRBV5-3 to TRBJ1-6; D remains unclear. TRBV5-3 is known as an ORF, though its function is uncertain. The CDR3 runs 14 residues. The V and J ends lost 4 bases and 6 bases respectively, with 11 bases between them. DNA of the CDR3: TGTGCCAGAAGCCTCTGGACCTGTAATTCACCCCTCCACTTT. Protein: CARSLWTCNSPLHF.

The chain employs TRBV7-2 and TRBJ2-5; 7 nucleotides line up with TRBD2. Germline trimming cut 6 bases from V and 1 base from J; bases unmatched to any gene: 2. The germline V gene has CDR1 SGHTA and CDR2 FQGNSA. There are 13 residues in the CDR3. The CDR3, as DNA: TGTGCCAGCAGACGGACTAGCCAAGAGACCCAGTACTTC. Its protein is CASRRTSQETQYF.

The chain links TRBV3-1 (or the pseudogene TRBV3-2) to TRBJ1-5; a possible D gene is TRBD1 (6 bases). This CDR3 contains 15 residues. The V end was cut by 3 bases, the J end by 1 base, with 10 bases between. Germline V CDR1 and CDR2: LGHDT, YNNKEL (reference sequence). DNA of the CDR3: TGTGCCAGCAGCCAGGGCAGGGGAAGCAATCAGCCCCAGCATTTT. Residues: CASSQGRGSNQPQHF.

The J gene is TRBJ2-6, the V gene TRBV6-5, with D perhaps given as TRBD1 or TRBD2 (5 bases each). The CDR3 contains 16 residues. The V end lost 2 bases, the J end lost 3 bases, and 11 bases lay between the germline ends. CDR1 and CDR2 (germline): MNHEY, SVGAGI. CDR3 in amino acids: CASSYGRGDGANVLTF. The CDR3 DNA is TGTGCCAGCAGTTACGGGAGAGGGGATGGGGCCAACGTCCTGACTTTC.

The chain has TRBV28 and TRBJ1-6, with TRBD1 as a possible D gene (6 bases). Looked up from germline, CDR1 is MDHEN and CDR2 is SYDVKM. Trimming removed 5 bases from V and 0 bases from J, with 17 bases in between. The CDR3 extends over 18 amino acids. The CDR3 loop is CASSPIRQASSYNSPLHF. The CDR3 DNA sequence: TGTGCCAGCAGTCCCATACGACAGGCCAGCTCCTATAATTCACCCCTCCACTTT.

The chain is built from TRBV9 and TRBJ1-3, with D possibly being TRBD1 (5 bases). The ends were cut back, 0 bases at V and 0 bases at J, with 13 bases in the middle. The CDR3 consists of 17 residues. The germline V gene has CDR1 SGDLS and CDR2 YYNGEE. The CDR3 is CASSVVGAVYSGNTIYF. As DNA, the CDR3 is TGTGCCAGCAGCGTAGTCGGGGCAGTTTACTCTGGAAACACCATATATTTT.

The chain carries TRBV6-5 and TRBJ2-2; D call uncertain. V lost 0 bases and J lost 3, with 5 bases in between. Germline V gives CDR1 MNHEY, CDR2 SVGAGI. The CDR3 has 14 residues. CDR3 DNA sequence: TGTGCCAGCAGTTACTCGGGCGACACCGGGGAGCTGTTTTTT. As protein: CASSYSGDTGELFF.